A single sample gave rise to the 27 T cell receptor beta chains below, sequenced in a study of identical twins. One entry per CDR3 protein results from TCRdb running MiXCR on the 5' RACE reads. The table has 200,000 to 250,000 distinct CDR3 sequences, around 7% seen once. In addition, the sample was reused for a study of yellow fever vaccine responses in identical twins.

The specimen sequenced was memory (CD45RO+) T cells sorted from blood. Source of these receptors: a woman aged 18-29 years in good health.

The rearrangement joins TRBV5-1 to TRBJ2-2; maybe TRBD2 (7 bases). V lost 3 bases to trimming and J lost 1 base, with 16 bases between them. The germline V gene encodes CDR1 SGHRS and CDR2 YFSETQ. CDR3 length equals 17 residues. CDR3 bases: TGCGCCAGCAGCTCCATGTCGGGGGGCTTGAACACCGGGGAGCTGTTTTTT. Its protein is CASSSMSGGLNTGELFF. Full variable domain (missing parts from reference TRBV5-1 and TRBJ2-2): KAGVTQTPRYLIKTRGQQVTLSCSPISGHRSVSWYQQTPGQGLQFLFEYFSETQRNKGNFPGRFSGRQFSNSRSEMNVSTLELGDSALYLCASSSMSGGLNTGELFFGEGSRLTVL.

The V and J genes are TRBV5-6 and TRBJ2-5; D is uncertain. CDR3 size: 14 residues. The germline gives CDR1 SGHDT, CDR2 YYEEEE. Trimming took 7 bases from V and 5 from J, leaving 18 bases between them. CDR3 DNA sequence: TGTGCCAGCGAAGATAGCCTGGCTGCGGAGACCCAGTACTTC. Translated: CASEDSLAAETQYF.

The genes are TRBV7-2 and TRBJ2-7, with 7 bases matching TRBD2. The CDR3 has 14 amino acids. The V segment lost 2 bases and the J segment 7 bases; nucleotides outside the gene matches: 8. Germline CDR1 and CDR2: SGHTA and FQGNSA. In DNA form, the CDR3 reads TGTGCCAGCAGCTTATATGGCGGGAGTCGTGAGCAGTACTTC. This gives the protein CASSLYGGSREQYF.

The sample holds many counts of this clonotype. CDR3 in amino acids: CASSDLDRESTEAFF. The CDR3 DNA sequence: TGTGCCAGCAGTGATCTGGACAGGGAGAGCACTGAAGCTTTCTTT. This chain joins TRBV25-1 and TRBJ1-1; 8 nucleotides align to TRBD1. Trimming removed 3 bases from V and 4 bases from J; junction bases left unmatched: 7. The CDR3 runs 15 residues. The germline V gene has CDR1 MGHDK and CDR2 SYGVNS. The full variable domain, completed using reference TRBV25-1 and TRBJ1-1, is EADIYQTPRYLVIGTGKKITLECSQTMGHDKMYWYQQDPGMELHLIHYSYGVNSTEKGDLSSESTVSRIRTEHFPLTLESARPSHTSQYLCASSDLDRESTEAFFGQGTRLTVV.

The chain combines TRBV6-1 with TRBJ1-5; no definite D call. In germline, CDR1 is MNHNS, CDR2 SASEGT. The CDR3 consists of 14 residues. Trimming shortened V by 0 bases and J by 2 bases, and 5 bases separated the two germline ends. The CDR3 loop is CASSEADGNQPQHF. As DNA, the CDR3 is TGTGCCAGCAGTGAAGCAGACGGCAATCAGCCCCAGCATTTT.

The chain joins TRBV6-1 to TRBJ2-2, with D perhaps TRBD1 or TRBD2 (5 bases each). V dropped 4 bases and J dropped 6 bases, with 15 bases sitting between them. Germline V gives CDR1 MNHNS, CDR2 SASEGT. This CDR3 region has 15 residues. The CDR3 region has the DNA TGTGCCAGCAGTGCCCGGGACCGGCACTCCGGGGAGCTGTTTTTT. Translating it yields CASSARDRHSGELFF.

The genes are TRBV27 and TRBJ2-1; a weak D match, TRBD1 (6 bases). The germline gives CDR1 MNHEY, CDR2 SMNVEV (reference sequence). V gave up 0 bases and J gave up 4 bases, with 10 bases separating them. The length of the CDR3 is 15 residues. The CDR3 here is CASSLSGQRYNEQFF. CDR3 nucleotides: TGTGCCAGCAGTTTATCGGGACAACGATACAATGAGCAGTTCTTC.

The chain joins TRBV20-1 to TRBJ2-7, with 13 nucleotides matching TRBD2. The CDR3 consists of 16 residues. V shed 3 bases and J 2 bases; nucleotides not matched to a gene: 7. Germline CDR1 and CDR2: DFQATT and SNEGSKA (reference sequence). CDR3 nucleotides: TGCAGTGCTAGGAGACTAGCGGGAGGCCTTGCCTACGAGCAGTACTTC. Translated: CSARRLAGGLAYEQYF.

The chain carries TRBV2 and TRBJ1-6; TRBD1 aligns across 9 bases. With 7 bases clipped from V and 7 bases from J, the junction kept 2 bases outside the gene matches. The CDR3 covers 13 residues. The germline V gene has CDR1 SNHLY and CDR2 FYNNEI. This chain's CDR3 is CASTGTGNSPLHF. The CDR3 nucleotides read TGTGCCAGCACCGGGACAGGGAATTCACCCCTCCACTTT.

This clonotype was observed a handful of times. V gene TRBV7-2 combines with J gene TRBJ1-1; TRBD1 is a possible D gene (5 bases). Germline lookup yields CDR1 SGHTA and CDR2 FQGNSA. V gave up 5 bases and J gave up 3 bases, with 13 bases separating them. The CDR3 has 14 residues. The CDR3 sequence: CASSLNRGDTEAFF. CDR3 sequence (DNA): TGTGCCAGCAGCCTTAATAGGGGAGACACTGAAGCTTTCTTT.

The table lists this clonotype with a few counts. The chain recombines TRBV7-9 with TRBJ2-1; D call uncertain. Looked up from germline, CDR1 is SEHNR and CDR2 is FQNEAQ (reference sequence). Trimming cost V 1 base and J 14 bases, with 15 bases left between them. This CDR3 is built from 13 residues. The CDR3 sequence: CASSLGPTSTEFF. The CDR3 DNA is TGTGCCAGCAGCTTAGGCCCGACCTCCACGGAGTTCTTC.

This clonotype occurred many times. The chain carries TRBV12-3 or TRBV12-4 and TRBJ1-5; D is perhaps TRBD1 (5 bases). The CDR3 runs to 13 residues. Trimming pared 4 bases from V and 6 bases from J, leaving 10 bases between. The CDR3 protein is CASSYTGAQPQHF. The CDR3 DNA is TGTGCCAGCAGTTACACAGGAGCTCAGCCCCAGCATTTT.

This clonotype has just a few counts. The chain uses TRBV5-1 and TRBJ1-2; D possibly corresponds to TRBD1 (6 bases). Trimming removed 1 base at V and 2 bases at J, with 12 bases between. Per germline, CDR1 SGHRS and CDR2 YFSETQ. The CDR3 sequence is 15 residues long. This CDR3 reads CASSLTGGANYGYTF. In nucleotides, the CDR3 is TGCGCCAGCAGCTTGACGGGGGGCGCAAACTATGGCTACACCTTC.

This clonotype was picked up one time. One end of the junction is discordant with germline, which a read error may explain. The chain carries TRBV18 and TRBJ2-1; 8 positions match TRBD2. The CDR3 sequence is 15 residues long. Germline V gene data show CDR1 as KGHSH and CDR2 as LQKENI. In nucleotides, the CDR3 is TGTGCCCGCTCAATCGCTAGCGGGTACTACAATGAGCAGTTCTTC. This codes for CARSIASGYYNEQFF.

Many counts were recorded for this clonotype. The rearrangement joins TRBV29-1 to TRBJ2-7; tentatively, D is TRBD1 (5 bases). V lost 7 bases and J lost 5, with 12 bases in between. The CDR3 covers 11 residues. The V gene's germline CDR1 is SQVTM and CDR2 ANQGSEA. CDR3 coding DNA: TGCAGCGGGAACCAGGGTCACGAGCAGTACTTC. This encodes CSGNQGHEQYF.

This clonotype was seen more than once but under ten times. This chain uses TRBV12-3 or TRBV12-4 with TRBJ1-2; possibly TRBD1 for D (6 bases). The CDR3 has 16 amino acids. Between the trimmed V and J ends, which lost 2 bases and 8 bases, there was a span of 21 bases. Here the CDR3 reads CASSLNQIGGRGGYTF. In nucleotides, the CDR3 is TGTGCCAGCAGTTTAAATCAAATCGGGGGGCGAGGGGGCTACACCTTC.

This clonotype was seen ten or more times. This rearrangement joins TRBV6-1 to TRBJ2-1; a weak D match, TRBD1 (5 bases). Germline V gene data show CDR1 as MNHNS and CDR2 as SASEGT. The CDR3 totals 12 residues. Trimming cost V 3 bases and J 14 bases, with 14 bases left between them. In DNA, the CDR3 is TGTGCCAGCAGTGATACCGCTTTGGACAAGTTCTTC. Translating it yields CASSDTALDKFF.

The rearrangement joins TRBV6-1 to TRBJ2-6, with 7 bases lining up with TRBD1. The V segment lost 6 bases and the J segment 1 base; nucleotides outside the gene matches: 9. The CDR3 runs to 17 residues. Germline values: CDR1 MNHNS, CDR2 SASEGT. CDR3 DNA: TGTGCCAGCAGGGGACAGCCCGGTCGGTCTGGGGCCAACGTCCTGACTTTC. The encoded protein is CASRGQPGRSGANVLTF.

Only a few counts were recorded for this clonotype. CDR3 nucleotide sequence: TGTGCCAGCAGCCAGACAGAGAGAAACACCGGGGAGCTGTTTTTT. Protein product: CASSQTERNTGELFF. The rearrangement uses TRBV7-6 and TRBJ2-2, with a possible D match to TRBD1 (5 bases). Germline CDR1 is SGHVS and CDR2 is FNYEAQ. The CDR3 is made up of 15 amino acids. V dropped 5 bases and J dropped 2 bases, with 12 bases sitting between them.

This clonotype was detected many times. The chain uses TRBV12-3 or TRBV12-4 and TRBJ2-1; D is ambiguous. Trimming pared 3 bases from V and 9 bases from J, leaving 9 bases between. This CDR3 comprises 12 residues. This CDR3 reads CASSFTSTEQFF. The DNA for the CDR3 is TGTGCCAGCAGTTTTACATCCACTGAGCAGTTCTTC.

This clonotype was counted ten times or more. The V gene is TRBV6-1, the J gene TRBJ1-2, with D perhaps TRBD1 (6 bases). CDR3 size: 10 residues. Deletions cut 8 bases from V and 6 bases from J, with 7 bases between. Germline CDR1 reads MNHNS; CDR2 reads SASEGT. CDR3 sequence (DNA): TGTGCCAGCCAGGGGAATGGCTACACCTTC. It translates to CASQGNGYTF.

At least ten counts were recorded for this clonotype. The chain uses TRBV20-1 and TRBJ2-3; 14 nucleotides agree with TRBD2. The V and J ends lost 3 bases and 2 bases, in that order; junction bases with no gene match: 7. The CDR3 runs 17 residues. Germline lookup yields CDR1 DFQATT and CDR2 SNEGSKA (reference sequence). The CDR3: CSARTSGGARVTDTQYF. DNA of the CDR3: TGCAGTGCTAGGACTAGCGGGGGGGCTCGTGTCACAGATACGCAGTATTTT.

This clonotype was seen only a few times. The chain has TRBV20-1 and TRBJ1-1; possible D gene TRBD1, 5 bases. Germline V gene sequence: CDR1 DFQATT, CDR2 SNEGSKA (reference sequence). This CDR3 is built from 13 residues. V lost 4 bases, J lost 2 bases, and 11 bases lay in between. CDR3 region: CSAMPTANTEAFF. The CDR3 DNA reads TGCAGTGCTATGCCGACAGCAAACACTGAAGCTTTCTTT.

This clonotype has only a few counts. The V gene is TRBV28, the J gene TRBJ2-1; 7 bases agree with TRBD1. The CDR3 contains 15 residues. Germline V lookup: CDR1 MDHEN, CDR2 SYDVKM. The trim removed 5 bases at V and 6 bases at J, leaving 10 bases unmatched. The CDR3 loop is CASSLTKGQFNEQFF. The CDR3 bases are TGTGCCAGCAGTCTAACAAAGGGACAGTTCAATGAGCAGTTCTTC. Based on the CDR3 plus reference TRBV28 and TRBJ2-1, the full variable domain is DVKVTQSSRYLVKRTGEKVFLECVQDMDHENMFWYRQDPGLGLRLIYFSYDVKMKEKGDIPEGYSVSREKKERFSLILESASTNQTSMYLCASSLTKGQFNEQFFGPGTRLTVL.

The chain has TRBV10-3 and TRBJ2-5; 9 bases match TRBD1. CDR3 length: 16 residues. The J segment lost 4 bases and the V segment lost 4 bases, leaving 10 bases of the junction unmatched. Per germline, CDR1 ENHRY and CDR2 SYGVKD. The CDR3 spells CAISAGDRVGSETQYF. In DNA, the CDR3 is TGTGCCATCAGTGCCGGGGACAGGGTCGGTTCAGAGACCCAGTACTTC.

This clonotype showed up many times. The V gene is TRBV15, the J gene TRBJ1-2; possible D gene TRBD1, 5 bases. Germline CDR1 is LNHNV and CDR2 is YYDKDF (reference sequence). CDR3 length equals 13 residues. V lost 6 bases and J 5 bases, leaving 13 bases between the germline ends. The CDR3 reads CATRDGGSYGYTF. CDR3 in DNA: TGTGCCACCAGGGACGGGGGATCGTATGGCTACACCTTC. The full variable domain, with the rest looked up from reference TRBV15 and TRBJ1-2, is DAMVIQNPRYQVTQFGKPVTLSCSQTLNHNVMYWYQQKSSQAPKLLFHYYDKDFNNEADTPDNFQSRRPNTSFCFLDIRSPGLGDTAMYLCATRDGGSYGYTFGSGTRLTVV.

The chain joins TRBV20-1 to TRBJ2-1; a weak D match, TRBD2 (6 bases). Germline values: CDR1 DFQATT, CDR2 SNEGSKA (reference sequence). The CDR3 runs 14 residues. The V end was cut by 5 bases, the J end by 7 bases, with 18 bases between. CDR3: CSAHPGLLRNEQFF. CDR3 bases: TGCAGTGCTCACCCGGGACTCCTAAGGAATGAGCAGTTCTTC.